This T cell receptor (beta chain) is from a study of T cells after yellow fever vaccination. General study points: Within FACS-sorted repertoires, abundant clonotypes contaminating from the bulk population could be present.

CDR1 is SGHVS, CDR2 FQNEAQ, per germline. V lost 5 bases to trimming and J lost 6 bases, with 12 bases between them. The CDR3 covers 13 residues. In TCRdb, the 5' RACE reads were re-called with MiXCR into one record per CDR3 protein. The data show 450,000 to 650,000 distinct CDR3 sequences, approximately 13% seen once. Remarks on this clonotype: What it binds is unknown.

This receptor was taken from a man in his thirties or forties who received the YFV17D yellow fever vaccine. This chain joins TRBV7-8 and TRBJ2-3, with D unresolved. The sample consisted of PBMCs, taken on the day of the yellow fever booster vaccination. The CDR3 DNA follows: TGTGCCAGCAGCCGACACCCGGAGGATACGCAGTATTTT. Translated, it gives CASSRHPEDTQYF.